The entry that follows covers one TCR beta chain sequence. This sample is drawn from a study of blood T cell repertoires in COVID-19. For the study at large: Samples of COVID-19 (acute and convalescent) were obtained from the United States, Italy and Spain. PBMCs, B-cell-depleted T cells, or T cells were the source of the cDNA or gDNA that made up the material.

Per germline, CDR1 MNHEY and CDR2 SVGEGT. CDR3 length: 18 residues. Deletions cut 1 base from V and 8 bases from J, with 21 bases between. As originally analysed: Reference gene primer amplification in the assay estimated nucleated cell counts. Repertoires were generated with immunoSEQ multiplex PCR, while TCRdb's copy carries only in-frame clones and drops some. V, J and clone size derive from that table, while D and trimming were established from the DNA sequence. The data contain about 180,000 clones, about nine tenths of them seen just once; the ten biggest clones take up more than 20%. Sequencing used peripheral blood. The receptor was isolated from a man aged 65 to 85 with active or convalescent COVID-19. This chain uses TRBV6-2 or TRBV6-3 with TRBJ1-6, with D tentatively TRBD1 (6 bases). The CDR3 sequence: CASSYWSPTGQGDSPLHF. The CDR3 DNA sequence: TGTGCCAGCAGTTACTGGTCTCCGACAGGACAAGGGGATTCACCCCTCCACTTT.